Shown below are 8 T cell receptor beta chains from a single sample sequenced in a study of cytomegalovirus exposure and HLA in healthy donors (dated by TCRdb to about 2017). Preparation of the library involved the immunoSEQ multiplex PCR assay. TCRdb re-hosts the immuneACCESS table, in-frame sequences only. Its copies lack some clones; in the studies checked, an unresolved V gene accounts for under half of them, and the cause for the rest is not known. The sample yields some 170,000 clones; 86% were counted once. The ten largest clones add up to approximately 2.4% of the sample. Sequenced material: PBMCs. The receptors were sampled from a woman in her late teens or twenties in good health and CMV-seronegative.

The chain links TRBV10-3 to TRBJ1-2; D might be TRBD1 (5 bases). The V and J ends lost 7 bases and 1 base respectively, with 16 bases between them. Germline loops: CDR1 ENHRY, CDR2 SYGVKD. The CDR3 is 15 amino acids. The CDR3 region is CAIKPQGSSNYGYTF. The CDR3 coding sequence is TGTGCCATCAAGCCCCAGGGTTCTAGTAACTATGGCTACACCTTC.

The chain links TRBV2 to TRBJ1-2; D is undetermined. The CDR3 contains 16 residues. The V gene's germline CDR1 is SNHLY and CDR2 FYNNEI. V was pared by 3 bases and J by 2 bases, with 16 bases between. This CDR3 reads CASSDLLNEANYGYTF. The CDR3 nucleotides are TGTGCCAGCAGTGACCTACTAAACGAGGCCAACTATGGCTACACCTTC.

The J gene is TRBJ2-7, the V gene TRBV6-1; D remains unclear. Germline CDR1 reads MNHNS; CDR2 reads SASEGT. Deletions cut 8 bases from V and 1 base from J, with 6 bases between. This CDR3 contains 11 residues. This chain's CDR3 is CASQKSYEQYF. The CDR3 nucleotides are TGTGCCAGCCAGAAATCCTACGAGCAGTACTTC.

The chain is built from TRBV19 and TRBJ2-7; tentative D call: TRBD2 (5 bases). Trimming pared 8 bases from V and 6 bases from J, leaving 14 bases between. Looked up from germline, CDR1 is LNHDA and CDR2 is SQIVND (reference sequence). This CDR3 spans 12 amino acids. CDR3 amino acids: CASAGPGGEQYF. The CDR3 bases are TGTGCCAGTGCTGGGCCAGGAGGCGAGCAGTACTTC.

This clone showed up just a few times. The V gene is TRBV15, the J gene TRBJ1-1; D is unclear. This CDR3 spans 14 amino acids. Germline values: CDR1 LNHNV, CDR2 YYDKDF (reference sequence). The ends were cut back, 0 bases at V and 8 bases at J, with 13 bases in the middle. CDR3 nucleotides: TGTGCCACCAGCAGAGATCGGGAACAGCCCGAAGCTTTCTTT. Translated, it gives CATSRDREQPEAFF.

This sequence joins TRBV4-3 and TRBJ2-2; a possible D gene is TRBD2 (6 bases). The CDR3 has 16 amino acids. Germline loops: CDR1 LGHNA, CDR2 YSLEER. With 1 base removed from V and 6 bases from J, the gap between germline ends came to 15 bases. The CDR3 loop is CASSQGDFLGAGELFF. The CDR3 region has the DNA TGCGCCAGCAGCCAAGGGGACTTCTTGGGCGCCGGGGAGCTGTTTTTT.

The chain recombines TRBV12-5 with TRBJ1-3; the D is unclear. The CDR3 has 18 amino acids. Germline-derived CDR1 and CDR2 are LGHNT and FRNRAP. V was pared by 0 bases and J by 0 bases, with 15 bases between. The CDR3 is CASGLVLGGPSSGNTIYF. CDR3 nucleotide sequence: TGTGCTAGTGGTTTGGTACTGGGAGGGCCCAGCTCTGGAAACACCATATATTTT.

This sequence joins TRBV4-1 and TRBJ1-1; 8 bases are shared with TRBD1. The V segment lost 1 base and the J segment 7 bases; nucleotides outside the gene matches: 11. Per the germline V gene, CDR1 is MGHRA and CDR2 is YSYEKL. This CDR3 has 16 residues. In nucleotides, the CDR3 is TGCGCCAGCAGCCAAGTGGGGACAGGAGAGAGGGGTGAAGCTTTCTTT. Translation gives CASSQVGTGERGEAFF.